Listed here are 12 T cell receptor beta chains from one sample, sequenced in a study of T-cell memory formation after mild COVID-19. TCRdb recomputed calls from the 5' RACE reads with MiXCR, one row per CDR3 protein. The repertoire holds 210,000 or so distinct CDR3 sequences, around 26% seen once, with over 10% in the top ten. Material for sequencing was PBMCs or a T cell subset sorted from them (not recorded which). These receptors came from an adult woman who had mild COVID-19 (a few samples of this study predate the infection). Cell type and time point are not known.

This clonotype was counted only a few times. J is TRBJ1-2 and V is TRBV29-1; D is undetermined. Deletions cut 3 bases from V and 8 bases from J, with 16 bases between. The CDR3 loop spans 13 amino acids. Per germline, CDR1 SQVTM and CDR2 ANQGSEA. Written as DNA, the CDR3 is TGCAGCGTTGACGGTCCAGGCAAGCAAGGCTACACCTTC. This codes for CSVDGPGKQGYTF.

This clonotype was seen more than once but under ten times. V is TRBV3-1 and J is TRBJ2-7; D gene uncertain. V gave up 5 bases and J gave up 10 bases, with 15 bases separating them. Germline V gives CDR1 LGHDT, CDR2 YNNKEL (reference sequence). The CDR3 runs 12 residues. As DNA, the CDR3 is TGTGCCAGCAGCTTAGGGCCTTACCCCCAGTACTTC. Its translation is CASSLGPYPQYF.

This clonotype was counted between two and nine times. V and J are TRBV9 and TRBJ2-1, with TRBD1 matching over 7 bases. The germline V gene encodes CDR1 SGDLS and CDR2 YYNGEE. This CDR3 has 15 residues. Trimming removed 4 bases from V and 2 bases from J; junction bases left unmatched: 6. CDR3 DNA sequence: TGTGCCAGCAGCTTACAGGGGAGTGCCTACAATGAGCAGTTCTTC. This gives the protein CASSLQGSAYNEQFF. Complete variable domain (other parts from reference TRBV9 and TRBJ2-1): DSGVTQTPKHLITATGQRVTLRCSPRSGDLSVYWYQQSLDQGLQFLIQYYNGEERAKGNILERFSAQQFPDLHSELNLSSLELGDSALYFCASSLQGSAYNEQFFGPGTRLTVL.

The rearrangement uses TRBV18 and TRBJ2-1; D is undetermined. V was clipped by 0 bases and J by 8 bases, with 14 bases between them. CDR3 size: 15 residues. Germline V gene sequence: CDR1 KGHSH, CDR2 LQKENI. CDR3 in amino acids: CASSPPGVAFDEQFF. The CDR3 bases are TGTGCCAGCTCACCACCCGGCGTGGCTTTCGATGAGCAGTTCTTC. Full variable domain (missing parts from reference TRBV18 and TRBJ2-1): NAGVMQNPRHLVRRRGQEARLRCSPMKGHSHVYWYRQLPEEGLKFMVYLQKENIIDESGMPKERFSAEFPKEGPSILRIQQVVRGDSAAYFCASSPPGVAFDEQFFGPGTRLTVL.

The table lists this clonotype with a few counts. The chain combines TRBV18 with TRBJ2-7; 10 bases fit TRBD2. The CDR3 spans 15 residues. V lost 6 bases to trimming and J lost 3 bases; unmatched junction nucleotides: 8. CDR1 and CDR2 (germline): KGHSH, LQKENI. The CDR3 sequence is CASSPGASGGYEQYF. The DNA for the CDR3 is TGTGCCAGCTCTCCGGGCGCTAGCGGGGGCTACGAGCAGTACTTC.

The chain employs TRBV7-9 and TRBJ1-2; TRBD1 matches at 7 bases. The CDR3 is made up of 14 amino acids. Germline-derived CDR1 and CDR2 are SEHNR and FQNEAQ (reference sequence). V was clipped by 5 bases and J by 2 bases; unmatched bases: 5. Here the CDR3 reads CASSTWTGNYGYTF. In DNA, the CDR3 is TGTGCCAGCAGCACCTGGACAGGAAACTATGGCTACACCTTC.

J is TRBJ2-3 and V is TRBV7-2; D is unclear. This CDR3 spans 13 amino acids. The germline V gene has CDR1 SGHTA and CDR2 FQGNSA. V was trimmed by 6 bases and J by 3 bases, leaving 10 bases between them. The CDR3 sequence is CASRFTRTDTQYF. The CDR3, as DNA: TGTGCCAGCAGGTTTACACGGACAGATACGCAGTATTTT. Using reference TRBV7-2 and TRBJ2-3 for the parts outside the CDR3, the full variable domain is GAGVSQSPSNKVTEKGKDVELRCDPISGHTALYWYRQSLGQGLEFLIYFQGNSAPDKSGLPSDRFSAERTGGSVSTLTIQRTQQEDSAVYLCASRFTRTDTQYFGPGTRLTVL.

This clonotype was counted between two and nine times. The rearrangement links TRBV5-6 to TRBJ1-2; 8 bases match TRBD1. There are 15 residues in the CDR3. CDR1 is SGHDT, CDR2 YYEEEE, per germline. The junction had 6 bases not matched to a gene; V was cut back by 3 bases and J by 2 bases. In nucleotides, the CDR3 is TGTGCCAGCAGCTGGCTGGACAGGGACAACTATGGCTACACCTTC. Translating gives CASSWLDRDNYGYTF.

This clonotype turned up a few times. This chain uses TRBV6-4 with TRBJ2-2; the match to TRBD2 covers 8 bases. The CDR3 extends over 16 amino acids. The V segment lost 4 bases and the J segment 2 bases; nucleotides outside the gene matches: 6. Germline V gene data show CDR1 as MRHNA and CDR2 as SNTAGT. The CDR3 sequence is CASSVTSGFNTGELFF. The CDR3 coding sequence is TGTGCCAGCAGTGTTACTAGCGGATTCAACACCGGGGAGCTGTTTTTT.

This clonotype has just a few counts. The chain joins TRBV6-2 or TRBV6-3 to TRBJ2-1; 8 bases are a match to TRBD2. Trimming removed 5 bases from V and 2 bases from J; junction bases left unmatched: 5. The germline CDR1 and CDR2 sequences are MNHEY and SVGEGT. The CDR3 contains 15 residues. In nucleotides, the CDR3 is TGTGCCAGCAGTCCAGCGGGAGAGCCCTACAATGAGCAGTTCTTC. It codes for CASSPAGEPYNEQFF.

The table lists this clonotype with many counts. The chain is built from TRBV5-5 and TRBJ2-2, with D perhaps TRBD2 (5 bases). CDR1 and CDR2 (germline): SGHKS, YYEKEE (reference sequence). V was trimmed by 0 bases and J by 7 bases, leaving 19 bases between them. The CDR3 has 17 amino acids. The CDR3 protein is CASSLVSGRLFGGELFF. The CDR3 coding sequence is TGTGCCAGCAGCTTGGTCAGCGGACGCCTTTTTGGCGGGGAGCTGTTTTTT.

This clonotype was seen more than once but under ten times. The chain employs TRBV12-3 or TRBV12-4 and TRBJ2-1, with TRBD2 matching 11 bases. This CDR3 contains 15 residues. V trimming: 6 bases; J trimming: 6 bases; junction bases outside the gene matches: 7. CDR3 region: CASRLGLAELNEQFF. In DNA form, the CDR3 reads TGTGCCAGCAGACTGGGACTAGCGGAACTCAATGAGCAGTTCTTC.